Described below is a single T cell receptor (beta chain) sequence and its context. Cohort 3 donors were reported recovered after two negative PCRs, clearance, or symptom resolution. The sample belongs to a study of blood T cell repertoires in COVID-19. About the study: Collection of acute and convalescent COVID-19 samples took place in the United States, Italy and Spain. The cDNA or gDNA used as material had been derived from T cells, B-cell-depleted T cells, or PBMCs.

Per the original methods: Amplifying reference gene primers gave estimates of nucleated cell counts. Sequenced by immunoSEQ multiplex PCR; TCRdb stores in-frame clones only, minus some. V and J calls and clone size come straight from that table; D and trimming were deduced from the DNA. The sample holds about 240,000 clones, roughly 90% seen once. V was cut by 3 bases and J by 2 bases, with 4 bases left in between. This CDR3 spans 13 amino acids. CDR1 and CDR2 from the germline V gene are MDHEN and SYDVKM. The sample consisted of PBMCs or T cells enriched from blood (not recorded which). The source of this sequence is a woman in her twenties or thirties who had recovered from COVID-19. The V call is TRBV28, the J call TRBJ2-2, with unresolved D. The CDR3 sequence is CASSFLNTGELFF. Written as DNA, the CDR3 is TGTGCCAGCAGTTTTCTAAACACCGGGGAGCTGTTTTTT.